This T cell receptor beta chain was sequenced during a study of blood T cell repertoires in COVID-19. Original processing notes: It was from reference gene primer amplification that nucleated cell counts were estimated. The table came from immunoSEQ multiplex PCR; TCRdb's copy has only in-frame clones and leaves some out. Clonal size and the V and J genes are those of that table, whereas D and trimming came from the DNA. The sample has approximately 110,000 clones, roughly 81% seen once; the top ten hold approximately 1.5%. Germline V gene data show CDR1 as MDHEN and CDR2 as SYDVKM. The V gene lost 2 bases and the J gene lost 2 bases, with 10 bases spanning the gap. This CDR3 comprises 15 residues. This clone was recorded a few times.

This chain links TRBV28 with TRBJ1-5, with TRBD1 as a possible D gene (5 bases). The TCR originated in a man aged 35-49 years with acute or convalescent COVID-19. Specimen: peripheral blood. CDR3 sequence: CASSLGGSRNQPQHF. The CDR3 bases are TGTGCCAGCAGTTTAGGGGGGAGTCGCAATCAGCCCCAGCATTTT.